These T cell receptor beta chains were read from a single sample in a study of T cell responses to AZD1222 COVID-19 vaccine. TCRdb's copy holds only in-frame clones and misses some; the assay was immunoSEQ multiplex PCR. The sample lists about 88,000 clones; about 92% were seen once. The material was peripheral blood, obtained on day 0 of AZD1222 vaccination. These receptor sequences come from an adult in good health. The CDR3 runs from the conserved cysteine through the conserved F or W. A D gene is named only where the DNA matches it firmly. Size tells how often a clone was seen (once, few, many) or the class of an expanded clone, and some rows leave it out.

D,size,V,J,DNA,CDR3
.,.,TRBV6-5,TRBJ2-2,TGTGCCAGCAATGGGAGGGGGGCGACCGGGGAGCTGTTTTTT,CASNGRGATGELFF
.,.,TRBV7-2,TRBJ2-4,TGTGCCAGCAGCTTCGATCCGTTAGCCAAAAACATTCAGTACTTC,CASSFDPLAKNIQYF
TRBD1,.,TRBV7-6,TRBJ2-3,TGTGCCAGCAGTCGCAGGGACAGGCCCACAGATACGCAGTATTTT,CASSRRDRPTDTQYF
.,.,TRBV27,TRBJ1-2,TGTGCCAGCAGTTGGGCCCTGGGACGGCCCTATGGCTACACCTTC,CASSWALGRPYGYTF
TRBD1,.,TRBV24-1,TRBJ1-1,TGTGCCACCAGTGACGCAGACAGGGCCGGAGCTTTCTTT,CATSDADRAGAFF
TRBD1,.,TRBV28,TRBJ1-2,TGTGCCACCTCCCTACCCCGGGACAGGGGCGGCTACACCTTC,CATSLPRDRGGYTF
.,.,TRBV5-1,TRBJ2-7,TGCGCCAGCAGCTTGATCGGCGGGACTCCGACCTACGAGCAGTACTTC,CASSLIGGTPTYEQYF
.,.,TRBV19,TRBJ2-1,TGTGCCAGTAGTACCGGGACTGCTATTTACAATGAGCAGTTCTTC,CASSTGTAIYNEQFF
.,.,TRBV28,TRBJ1-5,TGTGCCAGCAGTACCGCGGCAGGCCCGGAGGGACAGCCCCAGCATTTT,CASSTAAGPEGQPQHF
.,once,TRBV5-6,TRBJ2-7,TGTGCCAGCAGTTTGGCTGGCGAGCAGTACTTC,CASSLAGEQYF
.,.,TRBV12-3/TRBV12-4,TRBJ2-1,TGTGCCAGCAGCTTGAGGGGTGAGCAGTTCTTC,CASSLRGEQFF
.,.,TRBV4-3,TRBJ1-5,TGCGCCAGCAGCCAAGAATTGAGTAATCAGCCCCAGCATTTT,CASSQELSNQPQHF
.,once,TRBV4-3,TRBJ2-3,TGCGCCAGCAGCAGGACCTCCAACAGGCTCACAGATACGCAGTATTTT,CASSRTSNRLTDTQYF
.,.,TRBV7-3,TRBJ2-7,TGTGCCAGCAGCCCCACGGTCCCCTACGAGCAGTACTTC,CASSPTVPYEQYF
.,.,TRBV4-1,TRBJ2-1,TGCGCCAGCAGCCTAACGACAGACAATGAGCAGTTCTTC,CASSLTTDNEQFF
.,.,TRBV29-1,TRBJ2-1,TGCAGCGCAGAAAGGGTGAATGAGCAGTTCTTC,CSAERVNEQFF
.,.,TRBV12-3/TRBV12-4,TRBJ1-5,TGTGCCAGCAGTCCTGCGGGCAGTCAGCCCCAGCATTTT,CASSPAGSQPQHF
TRBD2,.,TRBV7-3,TRBJ2-1,TGTGCCAGCAGCGGACTAGCGGGGGACAATGAGCAGTTCTTC,CASSGLAGDNEQFF
TRBD2,.,TRBV28,TRBJ2-7,TGTGCCAGCAGGAAACTAGCGGGAGCCAACGAGCAGTACTTC,CASRKLAGANEQYF
.,.,TRBV9,TRBJ2-5,TGTGCCAGCAGCGCCCGACCGGGACCACAAGAGACCCAGTACTTC,CASSARPGPQETQYF
.,once,TRBV7-8,TRBJ2-7,TGTGCCAGCAGCCCCCGACAGCGAACAAGCTCCTACGAGCAGTACTTC,CASSPRQRTSSYEQYF
.,.,TRBV27,TRBJ1-6,TGTGCCAGCAGTTTTCTACAGGATAATTCACCCCTCCACTTT,CASSFLQDNSPLHF
TRBD1,once,TRBV18,TRBJ2-3,TGTGCCAGCTCACCATTGGGACAGGGGGGATTCACAGATACGCAGTATTTT,CASSPLGQGGFTDTQYF
.,.,TRBV2,TRBJ2-1,TGTGCCAGCAGTGAATGGCCTAACAATGAGCAGTTCTTC,CASSEWPNNEQFF
.,few,TRBV18,TRBJ2-3,TGTGCCAGCTCACCAAAGGACTCACAAAACACAGATACGCAGTATTTT,CASSPKDSQNTDTQYF
TRBD2,once,TRBV19,TRBJ2-1,TGTGCCAGTAGGGGGCTAGCGGGACCAGGCAATGAGCAGTTCTTC,CASRGLAGPGNEQFF
.,few,TRBV28,TRBJ1-2,TGTGCCAGCACCCTGAGGGACGGGACCTATGGCTACACCTTC,CASTLRDGTYGYTF
TRBD2,once,TRBV5-1,TRBJ2-5,TGCGCCAGCAGCCAGGGACTAGCGGGAGAGACCCAGTACTTC,CASSQGLAGETQYF
.,.,TRBV3-1/TRBV3-2,TRBJ2-1,TGTGCCAGCAGCCAAGATCTGGGGGAGTTGAATGAGCAGTTCTTC,CASSQDLGELNEQFF
.,.,TRBV28,TRBJ1-5,TGTGCCAGCAGTTTAGCGTACCTCAGGGGAGACAATCAGCCCCAGCATTTT,CASSLAYLRGDNQPQHF
.,few,TRBV27,TRBJ1-3,TGTGCCAGTAGTTCCCGATCCTCTGGAAACACCATATATTTT,CASSSRSSGNTIYF
.,.,TRBV7-2,TRBJ1-6,TGTGCCAGCAGCCCGGGGCGCTCAAGCTCCTATAATTCACCCCTCCACTTT,CASSPGRSSSYNSPLHF